One sample yielded the 7 T cell receptor beta chains listed below, sequenced in a study of blood T cell repertoires in COVID-19. Assay: immunoSEQ multiplex PCR; the TCRdb copy retains only in-frame clones and omits some. This table holds some 97,000 clones, 70% to 80% found once. Sequenced sample: peripheral blood. The origin of the receptors is a man between 70 and 80 years old with active or convalescent COVID-19.

This clone has just a few counts. This chain links TRBV6-2 or TRBV6-3 with TRBJ2-1; 8 nucleotides align to TRBD1. The CDR3 contains 12 residues. The germline gives CDR1 MNHEY, CDR2 SVGEGT. With 5 bases clipped from V and 8 bases from J, the junction kept 2 bases outside the gene matches. The CDR3 region is CASSTGGYEQFF. The CDR3 DNA reads as TGTGCCAGCAGTACAGGGGGGTATGAGCAGTTCTTC.

The rearrangement uses TRBV7-6 and TRBJ2-7; 10 bases are shared with TRBD1. CDR1 is SGHVS and CDR2 is FNYEAQ in the germline V gene. V lost 1 base and J lost 4; bases outside the gene matches: 7. This CDR3 comprises 16 residues. This chain's CDR3 is CASSLVGTGEGYEQYF. CDR3 sequence (DNA): TGTGCCAGCAGCTTAGTAGGGACAGGGGAGGGTTACGAGCAGTACTTC.

The chain links TRBV28 to TRBJ1-5; 9 bases map to TRBD1. V trimming: 5 bases; J trimming: 1 base; junction bases outside the gene matches: 6. This CDR3 has 16 residues. From germline, CDR1 is MDHEN and CDR2 SYDVKM. This CDR3 is CASSPPGQGSNQPQHF. For the CDR3, the DNA is TGTGCCAGCAGTCCCCCGGGACAGGGCAGCAATCAGCCCCAGCATTTT.

Here the CDR3 reads CASSPPGILGNTEAFF. The DNA for the CDR3 is TGTGCCAGCAGCCCCCCAGGGATTTTGGGGAACACTGAAGCTTTCTTT. The V and J genes are TRBV5-6 and TRBJ1-1, with D tentatively TRBD1 (5 bases). The CDR3 contains 16 residues. Germline CDR1 and CDR2: SGHDT and YYEEEE. V dropped 4 bases and J dropped 1 base, with 17 bases sitting between them.

The V call is TRBV20-1, the J call TRBJ1-1; tentative D call: TRBD1 (6 bases). Germline-derived CDR1 and CDR2 are DFQATT and SNEGSKA (reference sequence). The V end was cut by 3 bases, the J end by 7 bases, with 15 bases between. The CDR3 has 13 residues. CDR3 nucleotides: TGCAGTGCTAGTTCCTTACAGGGCGGTGAAGCTTTCTTT. Translated: CSASSLQGGEAFF.

In this sample, this clone turned up once. The chain is built from TRBV15 and TRBJ2-5; possibly TRBD2 for D (6 bases). V lost 8 bases and J lost 8, with 18 bases in between. Germline V gene data show CDR1 as LNHNV and CDR2 as YYDKDF (reference sequence). The CDR3 consists of 13 residues. Here the CDR3 reads CATSSDPGVTQYF. CDR3 nucleotides: TGTGCCACCTCCTCCGACCCGGGGGTAACCCAGTACTTC.

V and J are TRBV5-4 and TRBJ1-2; TRBD1 agrees at 9 bases. J gave up 2 bases and V 4 bases, and 9 bases lay outside the gene matches. Germline V CDR1 and CDR2: SGHNT, YYREEE (reference sequence). There are 16 residues in the CDR3. The CDR3 region is CASSPGQGTVNYGYTF. CDR3 DNA sequence: TGTGCCAGCAGCCCTGGACAGGGGACAGTAAACTATGGCTACACCTTC. The whole variable domain, filled in from reference TRBV5-4 and TRBJ1-2, reads ETGVTQSPTHLIKTRGQQVTLRCSSQSGHNTVSWYQQALGQGPQFIFQYYREEENGRGNFPPRFSGLQFPNYSSELNVNALELDDSALYLCASSPGQGTVNYGYTFGSGTRLTVV.